This is a list of T cell receptor beta chains from one sample in a study of blood T cell repertoires in COVID-19. Profiled with immunoSEQ multiplex PCR; TCRdb holds only in-frame clones, not every one. The sample has about 59,000 clones, 65% to 80% seen once. The sequenced sample consisted of peripheral blood. These receptors came from a man in his sixties with acute or convalescent COVID-19. CDR3s leave out the opening cysteine and the closing phenylalanine or tryptophan.

CDR3aa: ASTRLSEFYGYT
v_gene: TRBV2

CDR3aa: ASSSKGGLGETQY
v_gene: TRBV7-9

CDR3aa: ASSRGRGCEAF
v_gene: TRBV21-1

CDR3aa: ASSLTGRAPGS
v_gene: TRBV7-2

CDR3aa: ASSSGSPY
v_gene: TRBV5-8

CDR3aa: ASSKGETQY
v_gene: TRBV6-1

CDR3aa: ASSLSGGRSYEQY
v_gene: TRBV27

CDR3aa: ASSPTGSLHEQY
v_gene: TRBV7-2

CDR3aa: ASSSYQGAGTEAF
v_gene: TRBV6-6

CDR3aa: ASSSSSGINIQY
v_gene: TRBV7-8

CDR3aa: ASSFGRQETQY
v_gene: TRBV5-1

CDR3aa: ASSAGQGASEAF
v_gene: TRBV19

CDR3aa: ASSLLAGARNEQY
v_gene: TRBV27

CDR3aa: ASSVGSSGRSYNEQF
v_gene: TRBV9

CDR3aa: ASRPLASSYNEQF
v_gene: TRBV6-5

CDR3aa: ASSTQGTGYSPLH
v_gene: TRBV28